This TCR beta chain emerged from a study of blood T cell repertoires in COVID-19. The wider study: The origin of the acute and convalescent COVID-19 samples was the United States, Italy and Spain.

Assay: immunoSEQ multiplex PCR; the TCRdb copy retains only in-frame clones and omits some. The sample lists about 230,000 clones, roughly 80% occurring once. The clonotype comes from a woman older than 75 with active or convalescent COVID-19. The sample comprised peripheral blood.

This CDR3 reads CASSRGQGAGTEAFF. CDR3 sequence (DNA): TGTGCCAGCAGCAGAGGACAGGGGGCTGGCACTGAAGCTTTCTTT. The chain links TRBV5-4 to TRBJ1-1, with 11 bases identical to TRBD1. J was trimmed by 4 bases and V by 4 bases; bases with no gene match: 6. This CDR3 comprises 15 residues. Germline assignment: CDR1 SGHNT and CDR2 YYREEE (reference sequence).